Below are 32 T cell receptor beta chains sequenced from a single sample in a study of patients and donors after allogeneic stem cell transplantation. From the RT-PCR reads, TCRdb called clonotypes with MiXCR, one entry per CDR3 protein. Altogether 1,700 or so distinct CDR3 sequences are present, more than 3% being singletons, with the ten largest covering around 12%. Sequenced: blood, either unsorted or a sorted T cell fraction (not recorded which). The receptors originated from a human donor who was either an allogeneic HSCT recipient or a stem cell or donor lymphocyte infusion donor (not recorded which). It is not recorded whose cells these are; they may come from a transplant donor.

The J gene is TRBJ2-5, the V gene TRBV5-4; 8 bases are a match to TRBD1. The CDR3 loop spans 14 amino acids. Per the germline V gene, CDR1 is SGHNT and CDR2 is YYREEE (reference sequence). V lost 4 bases and J lost 4; bases outside the gene matches: 6. For the CDR3, the DNA is TGTGCCAGCAGCCGGCAGGGGGCAACAGAGACCCAGTACTTC. Translated: CASSRQGATETQYF.

By sample fraction, this clonotype is large. The genes are TRBV5-5 and TRBJ2-5, with 7 positions matching TRBD2. The germline gives CDR1 SGHKS, CDR2 YYEKEE (reference sequence). V trimming: 0 bases; J trimming: 4 bases; junction bases outside the gene matches: 6. This CDR3 is 15 amino acids long. The CDR3 region has the DNA TGTGCCAGCAGCTTGGAACTAGCGCGCCTAGAGACCCAGTACTTC. Amino acids: CASSLELARLETQYF.

This clonotype counts as medium-sized. This rearrangement joins TRBV10-2 to TRBJ2-6; D is unresolved. Germline V lookup: CDR1 WSHSY, CDR2 SAAADI. CDR3 size: 13 residues. The V and J ends lost 8 bases and 8 bases respectively, with 13 bases between them. The CDR3 sequence is CASSPSPPNVLTF. The DNA for the CDR3 is TGCGCCAGCTCCCCATCTCCTCCCAACGTCCTGACTTTC.

This chain connects TRBV10-2 to TRBJ2-1, with 7 bases fitting TRBD1. The CDR3 runs to 12 residues. The V segment lost 5 bases and the J segment 9 bases; nucleotides outside the gene matches: 4. Germline V CDR1 and CDR2: WSHSY, SAAADI. CDR3 DNA: TGCGCCAGCAGTCAACAGGGGATTGAGCAGTTCTTC. It codes for CASSQQGIEQFF.

By its share, this clonotype is medium-sized (0.01 to 0.1%). The chain carries TRBV2 and TRBJ2-5; 7 bases are a match to TRBD1. The trim removed 3 bases at V and 2 bases at J, leaving 6 bases unmatched. CDR1 is SNHLY, CDR2 FYNNEI, per germline. CDR3 length: 15 residues. The CDR3 spells CASSEGDSGQETQYF. DNA of the CDR3: TGTGCCAGCAGTGAGGGGGACAGCGGACAAGAGACCCAGTACTTC.

Only a few counts were recorded for this clonotype. This chain links TRBV5-1 with TRBJ2-1, with D possibly being TRBD2 (5 bases). In germline, CDR1 is SGHRS, CDR2 YFSETQ. The CDR3 consists of 15 residues. The V and J ends lost 0 bases and 5 bases respectively, with 12 bases between them. CDR3 sequence (DNA): TGCGCCAGCAGCTTGGGAGGGTCCGTGAACAATGAGCAGTTCTTC. It specifies CASSLGGSVNNEQFF.

A few counts support this clonotype. This chain links TRBV11-1 with TRBJ2-1; 8 bases match TRBD2. With 6 bases clipped from V and 3 bases from J, the junction kept 1 base outside the gene matches. Germline V gene sequence: CDR1 SGHAT, CDR2 FQDESV (reference sequence). The CDR3 length is 13 residues. In DNA, the CDR3 is TGTGCCAGCAGAGCGGGAGTCTACAATGAGCAGTTCTTC. Translating gives CASRAGVYNEQFF.

The chain is built from TRBV11-2 and TRBJ2-7; TRBD2 matches 7 bases. The CDR3 contains 14 residues. V lost 1 base, J lost 0 bases, and 0 bases stayed unmatched. Germline-derived CDR1 and CDR2 are SGHAT and FQNNGV. CDR3 bases: TGTGCCAGCAGCTTAGCTAGCGGCTCCTACGAGCAGTACTTC. As protein: CASSLASGSYEQYF.

This clonotype was found a few times. The chain has TRBV4-2 and TRBJ2-1; D call uncertain. Germline V gene data show CDR1 as LGHNA and CDR2 as YNFKEQ. Trimming left V 0 bases short and J 4 bases short, with 7 bases between. The length of the CDR3 is 14 residues. Here the CDR3 reads CASSQDKVYNEQFF. In nucleotides, the CDR3 is TGTGCCAGCAGCCAAGACAAAGTTTACAATGAGCAGTTCTTC.

Sample share makes this clonotype medium-sized. The rearrangement uses TRBV7-2 and TRBJ2-1, with 8 positions matching TRBD2. CDR1 and CDR2 from the germline V gene are SGHTA and FQGNSA. The CDR3 contains 16 residues. J lost 9 bases, V lost 1 base, and 11 bases had no gene match. CDR3 sequence reads: CASSLVLAGRLGEQFF. The DNA of the CDR3 is TGTGCCAGCAGCTTAGTGCTAGCGGGTCGGTTAGGTGAGCAGTTCTTC.

J is TRBJ2-1 and V is TRBV18; TRBD1 aligns across 9 bases. Germline lookup yields CDR1 KGHSH and CDR2 LQKENI. The CDR3 contains 12 residues. V shed 3 bases and J 14 bases; nucleotides not matched to a gene: 5. The CDR3 loop reads CASSPDRGVKFF. For the CDR3, the DNA is TGTGCCAGCTCACCGGACAGGGGAGTAAAGTTCTTC.

This clonotype is classed as large. The rearrangement joins TRBV7-2 to TRBJ2-4, with 9 bases identical to TRBD1. CDR3 size: 16 residues. Per germline, CDR1 SGHTA and CDR2 FQGNSA. Trimming cost V 2 bases and J 4 bases; bases outside gene matches: 6. For the CDR3, the DNA is TGTGCCAGCAGCTTATTGGGACAGGGACTAAAAAACATTCAGTACTTC. Translated: CASSLLGQGLKNIQYF.

This clonotype qualifies as medium-sized. The chain joins TRBV19 to TRBJ2-5, with D possibly called TRBD1 or TRBD2 (5 bases each). V lost 7 bases to trimming and J lost 2 bases, with 20 bases between them. Per the germline V gene, CDR1 is LNHDA and CDR2 is SQIVND (reference sequence). The CDR3 runs to 16 residues. CDR3 nucleotide sequence: TGTGCCAGTACCCCGGGACGTAGGTCTTCGCAAGAGACCCAGTACTTC. The encoded protein is CASTPGRRSSQETQYF.

This clonotype was recorded a few times. The V and J genes are TRBV20-1 and TRBJ2-2; TRBD2 is a possible D gene (6 bases). Trimming stripped 6 bases from V and 7 bases from J, with 12 bases between. Looked up from germline, CDR1 is DFQATT and CDR2 is SNEGSKA (reference sequence). This CDR3 comprises 12 residues. CDR3 residues: CSAGSEIGELFF. The CDR3 DNA follows: TGCAGTGCCGGGAGTGAGATCGGGGAGCTGTTTTTT.

The CDR3 protein is CASSPTGDWGLQPQHF. As DNA, the CDR3 is TGTGCCAGCAGCCCAACCGGCGACTGGGGGCTCCAGCCCCAGCATTTT. The genes are TRBV14 and TRBJ1-5; maybe TRBD1 (6 bases). The CDR3 is made up of 16 amino acids. Deletions cut 4 bases from V and 7 bases from J, with 20 bases between. Germline V lookup: CDR1 SGHDN, CDR2 FVKESK.

This clonotype came up a few times. The gene calls are TRBV3-1 and TRBJ2-5; no definite D call. Trimming stripped 1 base from V and 2 bases from J, with 8 bases between. CDR1 LGHDT and CDR2 YNNKEL come from the germline V gene (reference sequence). The CDR3 loop spans 14 amino acids. CDR3 protein: CASSQGRLQETQYF. In nucleotides, the CDR3 is TGTGCCAGCAGCCAAGGGCGGTTACAAGAGACCCAGTACTTC.

By sample share, this clonotype is medium-sized (0.01 to 0.1%). The chain combines TRBV18 with TRBJ2-1, with 7 bases matching TRBD1. Losses at the gene ends were 0 bases for V and 2 bases for J; bases not matched to a gene: 4. Germline V gene data show CDR1 as KGHSH and CDR2 as LQKENI. CDR3 length: 16 residues. This CDR3 is CASSPPAGTAYNEQFF. The CDR3 DNA follows: TGTGCCAGCTCACCACCGGCTGGGACAGCCTACAATGAGCAGTTCTTC.

Sample share makes this clonotype large. The germline gene is not matched at one end of the junction; a read error may be the cause. This chain connects TRBV7-7 to TRBJ2-5; no clear D. Germline loops: CDR1 SSHAT, CDR2 FNYEAQ (reference sequence). The CDR3 extends over 13 amino acids. CDR3 amino acids: CASSSRSTETQYF. Here the CDR3 DNA reads TGTGCTAGCAGCTCAAGGTCTACGGAGACCCAGTACTTC.

This clonotype occurred a few times. The CDR3 protein is CASSPPSSYEQYF. CDR3 sequence (DNA): TGTGCCAGCTCACCGCCAAGCTCCTACGAGCAGTACTTC. The chain uses TRBV18 and TRBJ2-7; D gene unclear. The CDR3 runs 13 residues. Trimming pared 3 bases from V and 0 bases from J, leaving 6 bases between. From germline, CDR1 is KGHSH and CDR2 LQKENI. Supplemented by reference TRBV18 and TRBJ2-7, the full variable domain reads NAGVMQNPRHLVRRRGQEARLRCSPMKGHSHVYWYRQLPEEGLKFMVYLQKENIIDESGMPKERFSAEFPKEGPSILRIQQVVRGDSAAYFCASSPPSSYEQYFGPGTRLTVT.

By proportion, this clonotype is medium-sized (0.01 to 0.1%). The chain couples TRBV10-3 to TRBJ2-7; 8 nucleotides line up with TRBD2. The CDR3 spans 14 residues. From germline, CDR1 is ENHRY and CDR2 SYGVKD. J gave up 5 bases and V 7 bases, and 10 bases lay outside the gene matches. Here the CDR3 DNA reads TGTGCCATCAACCGTAGCGGGGCCGAGGACGAGCAGTACTTC. Encoded protein: CAINRSGAEDEQYF.

This clonotype was detected only a few times. CDR3 residues: CASSKGPRDGWAPEAFF. The CDR3 DNA follows: TGTGCCAGCAGCAAAGGACCCCGGGACGGGTGGGCGCCTGAAGCTTTCTTT. The J gene is TRBJ1-1, the V gene TRBV21-1; the D call TRBD1 from the table was never checked on the DNA. TRBV21-1 has pseudogene status. This CDR3 spans 17 amino acids.

This clonotype is medium-sized (0.01 to 0.1%). This sequence joins TRBV12-3 or TRBV12-4 and TRBJ2-1; TRBD1 aligns across 10 bases. V lost 7 bases to trimming and J lost 4 bases; unmatched junction nucleotides: 4. The CDR3 sequence is 14 residues long. The CDR3 sequence: CASIPGQGYNEQFF. CDR3 in DNA: TGTGCCAGCATTCCGGGACAGGGGTACAATGAGCAGTTCTTC.

In its sample, this clonotype was seen a few times. The chain is built from TRBV6-2 or TRBV6-3 and TRBJ2-1, with D perhaps TRBD2 (6 bases). The V gene lost 6 bases and the J gene lost 8 bases, with 17 bases spanning the gap. This CDR3 is 14 amino acids long. The germline gives CDR1 MNHEY, CDR2 SVGEGT. This CDR3 is CASRVSGVGHEQFF. The CDR3 DNA follows: TGTGCCAGCAGGGTTAGCGGTGTGGGTCATGAGCAGTTCTTC.

This clonotype is labeled as large. This sequence joins TRBV10-1 and TRBJ2-5; no definite D call. CDR1 is WNHNN, CDR2 SYGVQD, per germline (reference sequence). CDR3 length: 14 residues. The V and J ends lost 0 bases and 3 bases respectively, with 8 bases between them. The CDR3 nucleotides are TGCGCCAGCAGTGAGTCGCGGCAGAAAGAGACCCAGTACTTC. Translating gives CASSESRQKETQYF.

This clonotype is labeled medium-sized (0.01 to 0.1%). The chain uses TRBV10-3 and TRBJ1-1; 8 bases fit TRBD1. Trimming at V came to 6 bases and at J to 3 bases, leaving 9 bases not matched to a gene. The CDR3 runs to 15 residues. CDR1 and CDR2 from the germline V gene are ENHRY and SYGVKD. The CDR3 DNA reads TGTGCCATCAGCTTGGGACAGGCGGCGGACACTGAAGCTTTCTTT. Its translation is CAISLGQAADTEAFF.

This clonotype rates as medium-sized. The gene calls are TRBV12-3 or TRBV12-4 and TRBJ2-1, with D tentatively TRBD2 (5 bases). The V and J ends lost 1 base and 7 bases respectively, with 11 bases between them. The CDR3 has 14 residues. The CDR3 nucleotides read TGTGCCAGCAGTTTAGGATCTAGCCTGAATGAGCAGTTCTTC. Its translation: CASSLGSSLNEQFF.

This clonotype was seen a handful of times. The chain carries TRBV6-5 and TRBJ1-1, with D possibly TRBD1 on 5 matching bases. The germline CDR1 and CDR2 sequences are MNHEY and SVGAGI. Trimming removed 5 bases at V and 1 base at J, with 14 bases between. This CDR3 is built from 15 residues. CDR3 nucleotide sequence: TGTGCCAGCAGTCCCATGACAGACTGGAACACTGAAGCTTTCTTT. This translates into CASSPMTDWNTEAFF.

This clonotype turned up a few times. V usage is TRBV28 and J usage is TRBJ1-4, with a possible D match to TRBD1 (5 bases). This CDR3 has 12 amino acids. Germline loops: CDR1 MDHEN, CDR2 SYDVKM. Trimming cost V 5 bases and J 14 bases, with 15 bases left between them. CDR3 protein: CASSSEPKGLFF. The CDR3 bases are TGTGCCAGCAGTAGCGAGCCAAAGGGGCTGTTTTTT.

There are a few counts of this clonotype. One end of the junction is discordant with germline, which a read error may explain. V usage is TRBV4-2 and J usage is TRBJ2-1; D unclear. The CDR3 sequence is 15 residues long. Looked up from germline, CDR1 is LGHNA and CDR2 is YNFKEQ. The CDR3 loop is CASSQVGRSYNEQFF. As DNA, the CDR3 is TGTGCCAGCAGTCAAGTGGGCAGGTCCTACAATGAGCAGTTCTTC.

Judged by abundance, this clonotype is large. This chain connects TRBV5-1 to TRBJ2-6; D not certain. The CDR3 contains 15 residues. Trimming stripped 0 bases from V and 0 bases from J, with 4 bases between. Germline V gene data show CDR1 as SGHRS and CDR2 as YFSETQ. Here the CDR3 DNA reads TGCGCCAGCAGCTTGGGAAACTCTGGGGCCAACGTCCTGACTTTC. Protein sequence: CASSLGNSGANVLTF.

In this sample, this clonotype is medium-sized (0.01 to 0.1%). This rearrangement joins TRBV3-1 to TRBJ2-7; D gene ambiguous. CDR3 size: 15 residues. Per the germline V gene, CDR1 is LGHDT and CDR2 is YNNKEL (reference sequence). Trimming took 3 bases from V and 2 from J, leaving 14 bases between them. The CDR3 here is CASSHPSGPAYEQYF. The CDR3 DNA reads as TGTGCCAGCAGCCATCCGTCAGGTCCGGCCTACGAGCAGTACTTC.

V is TRBV29-1 and J is TRBJ2-7; unclear D gene. CDR1 and CDR2 from the germline V gene are SQVTM and ANQGSEA. Trimming took 4 bases from V and 4 from J, leaving 8 bases between them. This CDR3 region has 11 residues. CDR3 region: CSVGVGYEQYF. In DNA form, the CDR3 reads TGCAGCGTTGGCGTGGGGTACGAGCAGTACTTC.